Below, 7 T cell receptor beta chains from the same sample are listed, as sequenced in a study of cytomegalovirus exposure and HLA in healthy donors. Primers: 60 Vbeta forward and 13 Jbeta reverse. Measured with immunoSEQ multiplex PCR; TCRdb has only the in-frame clones, and not every one. In the table there are roughly 180,000 clones, 65% to 85% of which are singletons. The sample was PBMCs. The source of these receptors is a boy under 10 years old in good health and CMV-seronegative.

The CDR3, as DNA: TGTGCCAGCAGTATCGGGAGAGAGGAGACCCAGTACTTC. This translates into CASSIGREETQYF. The chain combines TRBV6-5 with TRBJ2-5; tentative D call: TRBD2 (6 bases). The V gene's germline CDR1 is MNHEY and CDR2 SVGAGI. The CDR3 loop spans 13 amino acids. Between the trimmed V and J ends, which lost 5 bases and 5 bases, there was a span of 12 bases.

V usage is TRBV5-4 and J usage is TRBJ1-2, with D perhaps TRBD1 (6 bases). Germline V CDR1 and CDR2: SGHNT, YYREEE (reference sequence). This CDR3 comprises 14 residues. Trimming took 2 bases from V and 6 from J, leaving 14 bases between them. CDR3 residues: CASSLSQGVDGYTF. The CDR3 DNA reads TGTGCCAGCAGCTTATCACAGGGAGTTGATGGCTACACCTTC. The full variable domain, with the rest looked up from reference TRBV5-4 and TRBJ1-2, is ETGVTQSPTHLIKTRGQQVTLRCSSQSGHNTVSWYQQALGQGPQFIFQYYREEENGRGNFPPRFSGLQFPNYSSELNVNALELDDSALYLCASSLSQGVDGYTFGSGTRLTVV.

This clone was seen once. CDR3 residues: CASSSGQGQPLHF. CDR3 nucleotide sequence: TGTGCCAGCAGTTCCGGACAGGGTCAACCCCTCCACTTT. This chain connects TRBV6-5 to TRBJ1-6; 8 bases are a match to TRBD1. After removal of 4 bases from V and 12 bases from J, the junction contained 5 bases not matched to a gene. There are 13 residues in the CDR3. Germline CDR1 is MNHEY and CDR2 is SVGAGI.

This clone has just a few counts. The sample has other DNA sequences that encode this CDR3 too. This chain uses TRBV5-5 with TRBJ2-5, with a weak D call TRBD1 (6 bases). CDR3 length: 14 amino acids. Germline-derived CDR1 and CDR2 are SGHKS and YYEKEE (reference sequence). Trimming took 4 bases from V and 2 from J, leaving 12 bases between them. In DNA form, the CDR3 reads TGTGCCAGCAGCCGGGGACACTCGCAAGAGACCCAGTACTTC. It specifies CASSRGHSQETQYF.

This clone was seen a few times. This chain connects TRBV9 to TRBJ1-5, with D uncertain. The CDR3 runs to 13 residues. Germline V gives CDR1 SGDLS, CDR2 YYNGEE. Trimming shortened V by 4 bases and J by 9 bases, and 14 bases separated the two germline ends. The CDR3 here is CASSITTGGPQHF. The DNA for the CDR3 is TGTGCCAGCAGCATAACGACGGGTGGGCCCCAGCATTTT. The complete variable domain, with remaining parts taken from reference TRBV9 and TRBJ1-5, reads DSGVTQTPKHLITATGQRVTLRCSPRSGDLSVYWYQQSLDQGLQFLIQYYNGEERAKGNILERFSAQQFPDLHSELNLSSLELGDSALYFCASSITTGGPQHFGDGTRLSIL.

V and J are TRBV7-6 and TRBJ2-2; no definite D call. Trimming shortened V by 2 bases and J by 0 bases, and 10 bases separated the two germline ends. The V gene's germline CDR1 is SGHVS and CDR2 FNYEAQ. This CDR3 region has 16 residues. CDR3 in amino acids: CASSLKPGPNTGELFF. The DNA for the CDR3 is TGTGCCAGCAGCTTAAAACCAGGCCCGAACACCGGGGAGCTGTTTTTT.

The chain recombines TRBV2 with TRBJ2-7, with 8 nucleotides matching TRBD2. After removal of 5 bases from V and 2 bases from J, the junction contained 11 bases not matched to a gene. CDR1 SNHLY and CDR2 FYNNEI come from the germline V gene. CDR3 length equals 16 residues. CDR3 amino acids: CASSPGSLAVAYEQYF. As DNA, the CDR3 is TGTGCCAGCAGTCCCGGTTCACTAGCGGTGGCCTACGAGCAGTACTTC.